The clone carrying this T cell receptor (beta chain) was observed a few times. The data originate from a study of blood T cell repertoires in COVID-19. Study overall: Sample material is recorded as cDNA or gDNA derived from T cells, B-cell-depleted T cells, or PBMCs.

Original analysis: Reference gene primer amplification in the assay estimated nucleated cell counts. Here immunoSEQ multiplex PCR was the method, and the copy in TCRdb shows in-frame clones only, minus some. The V and J calls and clone size come from that table; D and trimming were worked out from the DNA. The sample includes about 170,000 clones, approximately 90% of them seen just once. V shed 6 bases and J shed 1 base, with 9 bases lying between them. This CDR3 comprises 13 residues. Germline CDR1 and CDR2: MDHEN and SYDVKM. The sequencing input was PBMCs or T cells enriched from blood (not recorded which). The chain has TRBV28 and TRBJ1-1; D is uncertain. The clonotype comes from a woman aged 18-29 years who had recovered from COVID-19. CDR3 nucleotides: TGTGCCAGCAGGGGCCCTCAGAACACTGAAGCTTTCTTT. It codes for CASRGPQNTEAFF.